This record concerns one T cell receptor beta chain sequence. This clonotype has only a few counts. No cognate antigen has been identified for it. No base quality information exists; no much larger clone differs at one position. This entry comes from a study of blood T cells in healthy people across ages (dated by TCRdb to 2015 to 2017). For context, the study as a whole: In model experiments, template switching captured roughly one uniquely barcoded TCR beta cDNA molecule for every two T cells. Age-related changes in TCR beta repertoire diversity were measured in the study by deep sequencing normalized with unique cDNA molecular identifiers. The donors were divided into four age groups: young (average approximately 15 years), middle-aged (approximately 41), aged (around 59) and long-lived (about 90). Donors of different ages were randomly distributed across sequencing lanes to avoid experimental bias. For two donors (one aged 18 to 30 and one aged 80 or older), the study analyzed two additional independent replicas of 1 million unique cDNA reads from the same blood draw. Overall study outcomes, separate from this receptor: Compared with the aged group, the long-lived group had more naive CD4+ T cells, fewer expanded clones and increased TCR diversity, suggesting age selection. Observed TCR beta diversity per million T cells fell roughly linearly with age, and a significant reduction was already apparent by age about 36. Because donor CMV infection status was unknown, age-related changes in expanded clonotypes were potentially confounded. Total diversity estimates from one million sequenced T cells were considered lower bounds and underestimates. There was a strong correlation between observed TCR beta diversity and the percentage of naive T cells measured by flow cytometry. Bulk unsorted PBMC profiling prevented conclusive comparison of naive and antigen-experienced compartments.

The approximately 41 donors, aged about 6 to 95 years, were systemically healthy Caucasian individuals from Russia. Roughly 10 milliliters of peripheral blood were drawn from each donor into EDTA-treated Vacutainer tubes. Ficoll-Paque density-gradient centrifugation was used to isolate PBMCs, with at least 7 million obtained per sample. Trizol reagent was used to extract total RNA from the PBMCs, yielding at least 5 micrograms per sample. The percentages of naive CD45RAhigh/CD27high T cells were determined by flow cytometry on a PBMC aliquot from every donor. The method behind the library was 5' RACE. TCRdb shows the sequencer as Illumina HiSeq 2500. A second PCR of roughly 7 to 11 cycles was performed with a sample-barcoded 5' primer and a J-beta primer mix. Each TCR beta cDNA molecule received a unique molecular identifier from a template-switch 5' adaptor carrying 12 random nucleotides. Each sample yielded at least 3 million CDR3-containing paired-end reads. All of the RNA was converted into first-strand cDNA using the Mint cDNA synthesis kit, with a TRBC-specific oligonucleotide serving as the primer. Following uracil-DNA glycosylase treatment, all cDNA underwent a first 18-cycle PCR with the universal primers M1SS and BC2_uni_R. The paper's processing steps were these. For normalization, 1 million high-quality reads, each with a distinct molecular identifier, were randomly selected from each sample. Reads sharing molecular identifiers were discarded rather than binned into consensus sequences. MiTCR, run with a Q25 quality threshold and the strictest error-elimination algorithm, handled CDR3 identification, clonotype clustering and error correction. A nonparametric unseen species model with Euler transformation was used to estimate a lower bound on total TCR beta diversity. TCRdb reran the public reads through fastp at Q25 and MiXCR, keeping productive beta chains. Merged by CDR3 protein, the rows form single entries marked with the most common genes and DNA. The V and J calls were not made by the authors but by TCRdb's processing. This sample lists approximately 940,000 distinct CDR3 sequences; roughly 52% were detected once. Around 15% of the sample lies in the top ten.

Compared with germline, V lacks 2 bases and J lacks 6 bases; bases without a gene match: 3. From its cysteine to its phenylalanine, the CDR3 spans 16 amino acids. Only CDR3 DNA is held: 48 bases, read in frame from base 1. The germline V gene yields SGHRS for CDR1 and YFSETQ for CDR2. The TCR sequence derives from a man aged 25 to 40 in good health. Sequenced sample: blood. The chain joins TRBV5-1 to TRBJ2-2; the junction holds 14 bases that match TRBD2. CDR3 reads: CASSFGGLAGAGELFF. The nucleotide sequence reads TGCGCCAGCAGCTTCGGGGGACTAGCGGGGGCCGGGGAGCTGTTTTTT.